The following is a T cell receptor (beta chain) sequence with its context. No antigen is known for it. These data belong to a study of T-cell reconstitution after alpha-beta-depleted transplantation in children. Study-wide results and caveats: T-cell counts and diversity were attributed mostly to newly produced T cells one year after transplant. Expanded graft clones, several hundred of them, were reportedly the source of alpha-beta T cells about two months after transplant. Surviving recipient T cells and thymic progenitors produced the high day-60 TCRbeta diversity seen in some patients.

Germline loops: CDR1 SGHRS, CDR2 YFSETQ. The CDR3 is made up of 15 amino acids. V lost 4 bases to trimming and J lost 0 bases, with 11 bases between them. This sample's TCRbeta library carried unique molecular identifier barcodes. TCRdb processed the PCR reads anew with MiXCR; each CDR3 protein has one entry. Of fewer than 1 million distinct CDR3 sequences listed, under 20% were seen once; the top ten hold about 4.6%. The receptor's source is a male patient under 18 who had a stem cell transplant for acute lymphoblastic leukemia, so the T cells may come from the graft donor. This specimen consisted of PBMCs, mostly from graft donor cells, obtained 360 days after TCRalphabeta/CD19-depleted stem cell transplant. The rearrangement uses TRBV5-1 and TRBJ2-1; D perhaps matches TRBD2 (6 bases). This CDR3 reads CASSPSVSSYNEQFF. The CDR3 nucleotides read TGCGCCAGCAGCCCTAGCGTTTCCTCCTACAATGAGCAGTTCTTC.